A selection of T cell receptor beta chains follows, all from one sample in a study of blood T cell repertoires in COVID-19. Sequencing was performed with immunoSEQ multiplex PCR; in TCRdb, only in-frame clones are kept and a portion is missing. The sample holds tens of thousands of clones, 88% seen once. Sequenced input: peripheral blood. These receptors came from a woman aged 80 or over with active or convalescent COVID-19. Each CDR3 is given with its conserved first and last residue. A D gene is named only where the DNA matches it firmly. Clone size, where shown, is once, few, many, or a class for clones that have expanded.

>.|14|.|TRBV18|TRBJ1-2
CASSLTGRDYGYTF
TGTGCCAGCTCACTAACGGGAAGGGACTATGGCTACACCTTC
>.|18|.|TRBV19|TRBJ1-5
CASSNPSRQVGGNQPQHF
TGTGCCAGTAGTAACCCATCAAGGCAGGTTGGTGGCAATCAGCCCCAGCATTTT
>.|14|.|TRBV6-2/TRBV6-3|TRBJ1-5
CASRPTGAVGPQHF
TGTGCCAGCAGACCTACAGGAGCAGTGGGTCCCCAGCATTTT
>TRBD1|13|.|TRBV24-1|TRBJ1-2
CATSDWTGSGYTF
TGTGCCACCAGTGACTGGACAGGGTCTGGCTACACCTTC
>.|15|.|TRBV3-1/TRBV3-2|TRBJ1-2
CASSQGYRAGDGYTF
TGTGCCAGCAGCCAAGGGTACAGAGCGGGGGATGGCTACACCTTC
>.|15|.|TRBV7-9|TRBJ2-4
CASSPGELAKNIQYF
TGTGCCAGCAGCCCAGGCGAGCTAGCCAAAAACATTCAGTACTTC
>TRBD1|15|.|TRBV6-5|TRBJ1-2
CASRDRGRLNYGYTF
TGTGCCAGCAGGGACAGGGGGCGACTGAACTATGGCTACACCTTC
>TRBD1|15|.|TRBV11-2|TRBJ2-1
CASIIRGTGNNEQFF
TGTGCCAGCATCATAAGGGGGACAGGGAACAATGAGCAGTTCTTC
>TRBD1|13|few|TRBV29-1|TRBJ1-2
CSVEGGTDYGYTF
TGCAGCGTTGAAGGGGGGACAGACTATGGCTACACCTTC
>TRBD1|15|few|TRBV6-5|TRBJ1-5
CASRGQRYSNQPQHF
TGTGCCAGCAGGGGACAGAGATATAGCAATCAGCCCCAGCATTTT
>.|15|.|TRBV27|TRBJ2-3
CASSITQGGADTQYF
TGTGCCAGCAGCATAACTCAGGGAGGCGCAGATACGCAGTATTTT
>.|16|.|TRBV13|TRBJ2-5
CASSRPLNLAGETQYF
TGTGCCAGCAGCCGACCTCTTAACCTCGCGGGAGAGACCCAGTACTTC
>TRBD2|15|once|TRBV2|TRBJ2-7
CASSPTSGSSYEQYF
TGTGCCAGCAGTCCGACTAGCGGGAGTTCCTACGAGCAGTACTTC
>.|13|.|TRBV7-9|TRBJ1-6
CASSSEGVSPLHF
TGTGCCAGCAGCTCGGAGGGCGTGTCACCCCTCCACTTT
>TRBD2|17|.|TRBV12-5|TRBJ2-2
CASGLGLAGPGPGELFF
TGTGCTAGTGGCCTTGGACTAGCGGGACCCGGGCCCGGGGAGCTGTTTTTT
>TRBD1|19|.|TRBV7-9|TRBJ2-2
CASSEARRGLRSNTGELFF
TGTGCCAGCAGCGAGGCGCGCAGGGGGCTCAGGTCGAACACCGGGGAGCTGTTTTTT
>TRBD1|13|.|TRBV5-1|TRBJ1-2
CASSLRQGYGYTF
TGCGCCAGCAGCTTGAGACAGGGCTATGGCTACACCTTC
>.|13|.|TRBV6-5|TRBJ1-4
CASKLRMNEKLFF
TGTGCCAGCAAGCTCAGGATGAATGAAAAACTGTTTTTT
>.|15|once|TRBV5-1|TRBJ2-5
CASSSFGTQQETQYF
TGCGCCAGCAGCTCGTTCGGGACACAGCAAGAGACCCAGTACTTC
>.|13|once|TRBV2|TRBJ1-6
CASSDTPNSPLHF
TGTGCCAGCAGTGATACTCCAAATTCACCCCTCCACTTT
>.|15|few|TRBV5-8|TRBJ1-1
CASSFWGGSNTEAFF
TGTGCCAGCAGCTTTTGGGGGGGCTCGAACACTGAAGCTTTCTTT
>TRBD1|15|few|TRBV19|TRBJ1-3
CASSMPGQGENTIYF
TGTGCCAGTAGTATGCCGGGACAGGGGGAAAACACCATATATTTT
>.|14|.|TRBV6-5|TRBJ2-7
CAISRQGLYYEQYF
TGTGCCATTTCGAGGCAGGGCCTTTACTACGAGCAGTACTTC
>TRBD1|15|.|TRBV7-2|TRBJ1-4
CASRAYRGTNEKLFF
TGTGCCAGCAGGGCATACAGGGGAACTAATGAAAAACTGTTTTTT
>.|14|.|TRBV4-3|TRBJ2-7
CASSQVWRGGEQYF
TGCGCCAGCAGCCAAGTATGGCGGGGTGGCGAGCAGTACTTC
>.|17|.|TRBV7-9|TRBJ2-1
CASSDPRTGSSYNEQFF
TGTGCCAGCAGTGACCCGCGGACGGGAAGCTCCTACAATGAGCAGTTCTTC
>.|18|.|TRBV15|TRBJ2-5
CATSRDGVGWQGSETQYF
TGTGCCACCAGCAGAGATGGCGTGGGGTGGCAGGGGTCGGAGACCCAGTACTTC
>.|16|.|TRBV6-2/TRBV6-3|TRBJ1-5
CASSAGTGYSNQPQHF
TGTGCCAGCAGTGCAGGGACTGGCTATAGCAATCAGCCCCAGCATTTT
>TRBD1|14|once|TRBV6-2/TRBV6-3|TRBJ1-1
CASSYGGTGRKAFF
TGTGCCAGCAGTTACGGGGGGACAGGGAGGAAAGCTTTCTTT
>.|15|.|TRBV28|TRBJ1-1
CASSLIFRGGTEAFF
TGTGCCAGCAGTTTAATTTTTCGGGGAGGCACTGAAGCTTTCTTT
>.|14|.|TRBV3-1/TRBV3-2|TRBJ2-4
CASSLQGDSRTQYF
TGTGCCAGCAGTCTCCAGGGGGACTCCCGCACTCAGTACTTC
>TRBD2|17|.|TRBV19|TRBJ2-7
CASSIARTSGSGYEQYF
TGTGCCAGTAGTATAGCCCGGACTAGCGGGAGCGGGTACGAGCAGTACTTC